These 16 T cell receptor beta chains were sequenced from one sample in a study of post-analysis software for immune sequencing data. Study conclusions and caveats: Four or five TRBV segments (TRBV5-6, TRBV5-1 and TRBV20-1 among them) occurred more frequently in patients than in controls.

These receptors have no identified antigens. Tagging with unique molecular identifiers was a feature of the TCR beta cDNA libraries. TCRdb reprocessed the PCR reads with MiXCR, giving one entry per CDR3 protein. The sample has roughly 400,000 distinct CDR3 sequences; 39% are singletons. Input material: blood. These receptors came from a girl aged 2-10 years with multiple sclerosis.

The CDR3 loop is CSARSFRRSYEQYF. CDR3 bases: TGCAGTGCTAGATCGTTTAGGAGGTCCTACGAGCAGTACTTC. The chain employs TRBV20-1 and TRBJ2-7; a weak D match, TRBD2 (5 bases). V lost 2 bases to trimming and J lost 1 base, with 12 bases between them. This CDR3 is built from 14 residues. CDR1 and CDR2 from the germline V gene are DFQATT and SNEGSKA (reference sequence).

The chain carries TRBV7-2 and TRBJ2-1, with 14 positions matching TRBD2. The CDR3 length is 15 residues. The germline V gene encodes CDR1 SGHTA and CDR2 FQGNSA. V was clipped by 5 bases and J by 6 bases; unmatched bases: 3. As DNA, the CDR3 is TGTGCCAGCAGCCGGACTAGCGGGGGGACCAATGAGCAGTTCTTC. It specifies CASSRTSGGTNEQFF. Together with reference TRBV7-2 and TRBJ2-1, the CDR3 gives the full variable domain: GAGVSQSPSNKVTEKGKDVELRCDPISGHTALYWYRQSLGQGLEFLIYFQGNSAPDKSGLPSDRFSAERTGGSVSTLTIQRTQQEDSAVYLCASSRTSGGTNEQFFGPGTRLTVL.

In its sample, this clonotype was seen a few times. The chain recombines TRBV6-2 or TRBV6-3 with TRBJ2-7; D may be TRBD2 (6 bases). Trimming removed 6 bases from V and 1 base from J, with 16 bases in between. This CDR3 contains 15 residues. Germline V gives CDR1 MNHEY, CDR2 SVGEGT. For the CDR3, the DNA is TGTGCCAGCAGCGGACTAATAGGTTCTTCCTACGAGCAGTACTTC. This translates into CASSGLIGSSYEQYF.

The V and J genes are TRBV15 and TRBJ1-4; D is ambiguous. V lost 7 bases and J lost 10, with 10 bases in between. This CDR3 region has 11 residues. CDR1 LNHNV and CDR2 YYDKDF come from the germline V gene (reference sequence). CDR3: CATKVTGKLFF. The CDR3 DNA reads TGTGCCACCAAAGTCACGGGAAAACTGTTTTTT.

This chain joins TRBV7-9 and TRBJ1-1; TRBD1 aligns across 9 bases. Germline CDR1 reads SEHNR; CDR2 reads FQNEAQ (reference sequence). This CDR3 spans 15 amino acids. Trimming removed 5 bases from V and 0 bases from J; junction bases left unmatched: 4. The CDR3 region is CASSTRTGVNTEAFF. The CDR3 coding sequence is TGTGCCAGCAGCACAAGGACAGGGGTGAACACTGAAGCTTTCTTT.

The rearrangement links TRBV5-1 to TRBJ2-6; TRBD1 matches 8 bases. The CDR3 contains 16 residues. Trimming at V came to 0 bases and at J to 2 bases, leaving 1 base not matched to a gene. Germline values: CDR1 SGHRS, CDR2 YFSETQ. CDR3 sequence reads: CASSLEQGAGANVLTF. CDR3 nucleotides: TGCGCCAGCAGCTTGGAACAGGGGGCTGGGGCCAACGTCCTGACTTTC.

This clonotype was picked up a small number of times. The J gene is TRBJ1-2, the V gene TRBV2; no clear D gene. The V and J ends lost 4 bases and 7 bases respectively, with 13 bases between them. The germline CDR1 and CDR2 sequences are SNHLY and FYNNEI. This CDR3 has 13 amino acids. The CDR3 DNA reads TGTGCCAGCAGTGTTCGCATATTGGTTGGCTACACCTTC. Translating it yields CASSVRILVGYTF.

A few counts support this clonotype. The V gene is TRBV5-1, the J gene TRBJ2-5; a possible D gene is TRBD1 (5 bases). The CDR3 is 13 residues long. Germline V lookup: CDR1 SGHRS, CDR2 YFSETQ. Between the trimmed V and J ends, which lost 3 bases and 5 bases, there was a span of 11 bases. Here the CDR3 DNA reads TGCGCCAGCAGCTCTCAGGGTAGGGAGACCCAGTACTTC. It encodes CASSSQGRETQYF.

This clonotype was recorded a few times. This chain uses TRBV5-1 with TRBJ2-7; tentative D call: TRBD1 (6 bases). Germline assignment: CDR1 SGHRS and CDR2 YFSETQ. V dropped 0 bases and J dropped 4 bases, with 14 bases sitting between them. CDR3 length: 15 residues. The CDR3 nucleotides are TGCGCCAGCAGCTTGGCACAGGGTACAATATACGAGCAGTACTTC. It encodes CASSLAQGTIYEQYF.

This clonotype has only one observation. The chain employs TRBV7-2 and TRBJ2-3; D is undetermined. Germline-derived CDR1 and CDR2 are SGHTA and FQGNSA. The CDR3 is 16 residues long. V gave up 3 bases and J gave up 1 base, with 14 bases separating them. The CDR3 sequence: CASSFRGSGGTDTQYF. CDR3 in DNA: TGTGCCAGCAGCTTCCGAGGAAGTGGAGGCACAGATACGCAGTATTTT. Looking up the rest from reference TRBV7-2 and TRBJ2-3 gives the full variable domain: GAGVSQSPSNKVTEKGKDVELRCDPISGHTALYWYRQSLGQGLEFLIYFQGNSAPDKSGLPSDRFSAERTGGSVSTLTIQRTQQEDSAVYLCASSFRGSGGTDTQYFGPGTRLTVL.

The CDR3 DNA sequence: TGTGCCAGCAGCTCTGACAGAACAGATACGCAGTATTTT. This sequence encodes CASSSDRTDTQYF. The rearrangement uses TRBV7-3 and TRBJ2-3, with D tentatively TRBD1 (5 bases). With 4 bases removed from V and 3 bases from J, the gap between germline ends came to 8 bases. Germline V gives CDR1 SGHTA, CDR2 FQGTGA. The CDR3 runs 13 residues. Complete variable domain (other parts from reference TRBV7-3 and TRBJ2-3): GAGVSQTPSNKVTEKGKYVELRCDPISGHTALYWYRQSLGQGPEFLIYFQGTGAADDSGLPNDRFFAVRPEGSVSTLKIQRTERGDSAVYLCASSSDRTDTQYFGPGTRLTVL.

J is TRBJ2-1 and V is TRBV15; D is undetermined. V was shortened by 4 bases and J by 0 bases, with 7 bases between the two germline ends. This CDR3 is 14 amino acids long. Germline CDR1 reads LNHNV; CDR2 reads YYDKDF (reference sequence). CDR3 sequence reads: CATSTHNSYNEQFF. The CDR3 nucleotides read TGTGCCACCAGCACACACAACTCCTACAATGAGCAGTTCTTC.

This sequence joins TRBV4-1 and TRBJ1-4, with D tentatively TRBD1 (5 bases). The CDR3 totals 20 residues. Trimming removed 0 bases at V and 4 bases at J, with 24 bases between. Germline V gene data show CDR1 as MGHRA and CDR2 as YSYEKL. The CDR3 is CASSQEKAKSRGPLNEKLFF. The CDR3 DNA reads TGCGCCAGCAGCCAAGAGAAGGCGAAGTCCCGGGGACCGCTTAATGAAAAACTGTTTTTT.

The rearrangement joins TRBV9 to TRBJ2-7; no clear D. V was shortened by 1 base and J by 2 bases, with 10 bases between the two germline ends. Germline assignment: CDR1 SGDLS and CDR2 YYNGEE. The length of the CDR3 is 14 residues. DNA for the CDR3: TGTGCCAGCAGCGTAAATCCAACAACCTACGAGCAGTACTTC. Translated, it gives CASSVNPTTYEQYF.

V and J are TRBV12-3 or TRBV12-4 and TRBJ1-5; tentatively, D is TRBD1 (5 bases). V was cut by 6 bases and J by 10 bases, with 13 bases left in between. The CDR3 extends over 12 amino acids. The CDR3: CASSPGPQPQHF. The CDR3 DNA reads TGTGCCAGCAGCCCAGGGCCTCAACCCCAGCATTTT.

The sample holds a few counts of this clonotype. V is TRBV28 and J is TRBJ2-1; 8 nucleotides match TRBD1. CDR3 length: 15 amino acids. Germline V lookup: CDR1 MDHEN, CDR2 SYDVKM. The V segment lost 7 bases and the J segment 5 bases; nucleotides outside the gene matches: 10. This chain's CDR3 is CASTRNRGADNEQFF. CDR3 nucleotide sequence: TGTGCCAGCACTAGAAACAGGGGGGCCGACAATGAGCAGTTCTTC.